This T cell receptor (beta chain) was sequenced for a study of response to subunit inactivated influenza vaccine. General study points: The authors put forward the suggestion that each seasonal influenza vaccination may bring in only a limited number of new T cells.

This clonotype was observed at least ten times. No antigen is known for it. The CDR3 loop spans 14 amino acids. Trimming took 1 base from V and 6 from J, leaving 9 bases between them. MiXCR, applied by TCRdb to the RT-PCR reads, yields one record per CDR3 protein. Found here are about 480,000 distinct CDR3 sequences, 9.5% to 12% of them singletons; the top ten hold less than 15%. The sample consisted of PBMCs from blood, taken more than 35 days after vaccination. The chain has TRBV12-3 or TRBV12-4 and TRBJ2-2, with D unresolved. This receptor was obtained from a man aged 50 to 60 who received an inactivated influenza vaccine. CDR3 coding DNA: TGTGCCAGCAGTTTAGTCTGGGTAGCCGGGGAGCTGTTTTTT. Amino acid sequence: CASSLVWVAGELFF.